Listed below are T cell receptor beta chains from one sample, sequenced in a study of shared clonotypes between healthy human individuals. Libraries were prepared by immunoSEQ multiplex PCR; TCRdb keeps only in-frame clonotypes and omits some of them. The table lists about 1 million clones, about 84% of them singletons, with approximately 0.56% in the top ten. Sequenced input: memory CD4+ T cells from PBMCs. All receptors derive from a young man in good health. Some clones in this sample may be carry-over from other donors' samples. The CDR3 runs from the conserved cysteine through the conserved F or W. A D gene is named only where the DNA matches it firmly. The size of a clone is reported for some rows only, either as once, few or many, or as a class for expanded clones.

d_call,clone_size,v_call,j_call,cdr3_length,cdr3_aa,cdr3_nt
TRBD1,NA,TRBV30,TRBJ2-7,16,CAWAPPWQGAGYEQYF,TGTGCCTGGGCACCACCGTGGCAGGGGGCCGGGTACGAGCAGTACTTC
NA,NA,TRBV7-2,TRBJ2-2,14,CASTAFANTGELFF,TGTGCCAGCACCGCGTTTGCGAACACCGGGGAGCTGTTTTTT
NA,NA,TRBV9,TRBJ2-4,14,CASSVDLAKNIQYF,TGTGCCAGCAGCGTAGACCTAGCCAAAAACATTCAGTACTTC
NA,NA,TRBV6-6,TRBJ2-5,15,CASSTSRGNQETQYF,TGTGCCAGCAGTACTTCTCGCGGGAACCAAGAGACCCAGTACTTC
TRBD1,NA,TRBV4-1,TRBJ1-2,16,CASSHAGTGGVDGYTF,TGCGCCAGCAGCCATGCAGGGACAGGGGGAGTGGATGGCTACACCTTC
TRBD2,NA,TRBV11-3,TRBJ2-1,16,CASSSPGTSGKNEQFF,TGTGCCAGCAGCTCGCCCGGGACTAGCGGGAAGAATGAGCAGTTCTTC
TRBD2,few,TRBV5-1,TRBJ2-5,15,CASSLMTSGQETQYF,TGCGCCAGCAGCCTGATGACTAGCGGGCAAGAGACCCAGTACTTC
TRBD2,NA,TRBV7-2,TRBJ2-7,15,CASSYLPTSAYEQYF,TGTGCCAGCAGCTACCTGCCGACTAGCGCCTACGAGCAGTACTTC
NA,NA,TRBV14,TRBJ2-1,13,CATAVTALNEQFF,TGTGCCACCGCCGTGACCGCCCTCAATGAGCAGTTCTTC
NA,once,TRBV9,TRBJ1-2,14,CASSVGISNYGYTF,TGTGCCAGCAGCGTAGGCATTTCTAACTATGGCTACACCTTC
NA,NA,TRBV9,TRBJ1-5,15,CASSVYGTANQPQHF,TGTGCCAGCAGCGTTTACGGGACCGCAAATCAGCCCCAGCATTTT
TRBD2,NA,TRBV9,TRBJ2-7,13,CASSVDERGEQYF,TGTGCCAGCAGCGTGGACGAGCGGGGTGAGCAGTACTTC
NA,NA,TRBV11-3,TRBJ2-1,15,CASSLGREQFHEQFF,TGTGCCAGCAGCTTGGGACGGGAGCAATTTCATGAGCAGTTCTTC
TRBD2,NA,TRBV7-2,TRBJ2-5,15,CASSARDYRIETQYF,TGTGCCAGCAGCGCCCGGGACTACAGGATCGAGACCCAGTACTTC
NA,NA,TRBV6-6,TRBJ1-2,13,CASSSERGYGYTF,TGTGCCAGCAGTTCCGAAAGGGGCTATGGCTACACCTTC
NA,NA,TRBV30,TRBJ1-1,14,CAWSIVQYHTEAFF,TGTGCCTGGAGTATAGTACAGTATCACACTGAAGCTTTCTTT
TRBD2,NA,TRBV7-2,TRBJ2-3,15,CASSVSGSRTDTQYF,TGTGCCAGCAGCGTCAGCGGGAGTAGGACAGATACGCAGTATTTT
NA,NA,TRBV7-2,TRBJ1-5,13,CASSANSNQPQHF,TGTGCCAGCAGCGCCAACAGTAATCAGCCCCAGCATTTT
NA,NA,TRBV15,TRBJ2-7,12,CATSRDFYEQYF,TGTGCCACCAGCAGGGACTTTTACGAGCAGTACTTC